The 25 T cell receptor beta chains given below trace back to one sample, sequenced in a study of radiation and T cells in renal cell carcinoma. Clones were read by immunoSEQ multiplex PCR, and TCRdb kept only the in-frame ones, dropping some. Among 85,000 to 100,000 clones listed, about 88% were seen once. Time point in this sample: baseline pretreatment blood. Treatment specified: 15 Gy SBRT to primary tumor, nephrectomy 4 weeks later. The sample consisted of blood, taken from a patient whose treatment included radiotherapy and nephrectomy. The source is a man over 45 with renal cell carcinoma.

The CDR3 coding sequence is TGTGCTAGTGGTTTGGTACACAGCGACTCCTACGAGCAGTACTTC. It encodes CASGLVHSDSYEQYF. V gene TRBV12-5 combines with J gene TRBJ2-7; D remains ambiguous. This CDR3 spans 15 amino acids. Germline CDR1 LGHNT, CDR2 FRNRAP. The V and J ends lost 0 bases and 0 bases respectively, with 9 bases between them.

In nucleotides, the CDR3 is TGCAGCGTTGGACCTAGCGGGGTCTACAATGAGCAGTTCTTC. Translated: CSVGPSGVYNEQFF. The chain employs TRBV29-1 and TRBJ2-1; 9 bases map to TRBD2. This CDR3 spans 14 amino acids. Germline assignment: CDR1 SQVTM and CDR2 ANQGSEA. V was clipped by 4 bases and J by 3 bases; unmatched bases: 4.

This chain links TRBV30 with TRBJ1-4, with D unclear. Germline V gene data show CDR1 as GTSNPN and CDR2 as SVGIG (reference sequence). CDR3 size: 16 residues. V shed 2 bases and J shed 2 bases, with 15 bases lying between them. CDR3 sequence: CAWSSRTSATNEKLFF. The CDR3, as DNA: TGTGCCTGGAGTTCCCGGACCTCTGCGACTAATGAAAAACTGTTTTTT.

The rearrangement uses TRBV7-6 and TRBJ1-2; no clear D gene. The CDR3 runs 14 residues. Per the germline V gene, CDR1 is SGHVS and CDR2 is FNYEAQ. V shed 5 bases and J shed 2 bases, with 12 bases lying between them. The DNA for the CDR3 is TGTGCCAGCAGCCCTTTTGGGGTAAACTATGGCTACACCTTC. Its translation: CASSPFGVNYGYTF.

This clone was observed a few times. The chain employs TRBV5-1 and TRBJ2-7, with a possible D match to TRBD2 (5 bases). Germline V gives CDR1 SGHRS, CDR2 YFSETQ. V dropped 1 base and J dropped 0 bases, with 8 bases sitting between them. The CDR3 is made up of 14 amino acids. CDR3 DNA: TGCGCCAGCAGCTTGACGGGGAGCTCCTACGAGCAGTACTTC. It yields the protein CASSLTGSSYEQYF.

The chain couples TRBV27 to TRBJ2-7, with 9 nucleotides matching TRBD1. V lost 4 bases, J lost 6 bases, and 1 base stayed unmatched. Germline CDR1 is MNHEY and CDR2 is SMNVEV (reference sequence). The CDR3 is 12 residues long. CDR3 in amino acids: CASSSGQGEQYF. The CDR3 nucleotides are TGTGCCAGCAGTTCGGGACAGGGCGAGCAGTACTTC.

On this clone: An end of the junction differs from the germline gene, which may be a read error. This chain links TRBV7-7 with TRBJ2-1, with 8 bases identical to TRBD2. CDR1 and CDR2 (germline): SSHAT, FNYEAQ (reference sequence). This CDR3 contains 15 residues. The CDR3 spells CASSSGTSVYNEQFF. DNA of the CDR3: TGTGCTAGCAGCTCCGGGACTAGTGTCTACAATGAGCAGTTCTTC. Combining the CDR3 with reference TRBV7-7 and TRBJ2-1 gives the whole variable domain GAGVSQSPRYKVTKRGQDVTLRCDPISSHATLYWYQQALGQGPEFLTYFNYEAQPDKSGLPSDRFSAERPEGSISTLTIQRTEQRDSAMYRCASSSGTSVYNEQFFGPGTRLTVL.

The chain uses TRBV9 and TRBJ2-2; a weak D match, TRBD2 (7 bases). Germline V gene lookup returns CDR1 SGDLS and CDR2 YYNGEE. The CDR3 covers 15 residues. Trimming cost V 0 bases and J 7 bases, with 13 bases left between them. CDR3 residues: CASSVEGGAGGELFF. CDR3 sequence (DNA): TGTGCCAGCAGCGTAGAAGGGGGGGCTGGCGGGGAGCTGTTTTTT. Looking up the rest from reference TRBV9 and TRBJ2-2 gives the full variable domain: DSGVTQTPKHLITATGQRVTLRCSPRSGDLSVYWYQQSLDQGLQFLIQYYNGEERAKGNILERFSAQQFPDLHSELNLSSLELGDSALYFCASSVEGGAGGELFFGEGSRLTVL.

This chain links TRBV28 with TRBJ2-3; 9 nucleotides align to TRBD2. CDR1 is MDHEN, CDR2 SYDVKM, per germline. The CDR3 has 14 residues. V gave up 6 bases and J gave up 8 bases; unmatched junction bases: 9. The CDR3 DNA reads as TGTGCCAGCAGCGGCGGGAGGGTTATCGGTACGCAGTATTTT. Translation gives CASSGGRVIGTQYF.

This clone came up a few times. This chain joins TRBV28 and TRBJ1-2, with D unclear. The CDR3 covers 11 residues. Germline CDR1 and CDR2: MDHEN and SYDVKM. Deletions cut 3 bases from V and 8 bases from J, with 7 bases between. The CDR3 bases are TGTGCCAGCAGTTTCATGGGGGGCTACACCTTC. It codes for CASSFMGGYTF.

The CDR3, as DNA: TGTGCCAGCAGCTTGGATTGGGGGTACAATGAGCAGTTCTTC. It translates to CASSLDWGYNEQFF. The V call is TRBV5-6, the J call TRBJ2-1; possibly TRBD1 or TRBD2 for D (5 bases each). The CDR3 is made up of 14 amino acids. V was pared by 0 bases and J by 4 bases, with 8 bases between. Germline-derived CDR1 and CDR2 are SGHDT and YYEEEE.

The chain uses TRBV28 and TRBJ2-3, with 7 bases aligning to TRBD2. CDR3 size: 14 residues. CDR1 and CDR2 (germline): MDHEN, SYDVKM. Trimming removed 6 bases from V and 4 bases from J; junction bases left unmatched: 7. In nucleotides, the CDR3 is TGTGCCAGCAGGGTAGCGGGTGGAGCAGATACGCAGTATTTT. Protein: CASRVAGGADTQYF.

The V and J genes are TRBV27 and TRBJ2-2, with a possible D match to TRBD2 (5 bases). Germline CDR1 MNHEY, CDR2 SMNVEV (reference sequence). Trimming removed 0 bases at V and 7 bases at J, with 15 bases between. The CDR3 covers 16 residues. CDR3 amino acids: CASSLSSASRGGELFF. The CDR3 DNA is TGTGCCAGCAGTTTATCGTCGGCTAGCCGGGGCGGGGAGCTGTTTTTT.

In DNA, the CDR3 is TGTGCTAGTGACACGGACAGGGGGCTTTCCACTGAAGCTTTCTTT. Its protein product is CASDTDRGLSTEAFF. The chain links TRBV12-5 to TRBJ1-1; TRBD1 aligns across 11 bases. The CDR3 has 15 residues. Germline V gene sequence: CDR1 LGHNT, CDR2 FRNRAP. Unmatched junction bases numbered 8, after V lost 7 bases and J lost 4 bases.

This rearrangement joins TRBV19 to TRBJ2-5, with a possible D match to TRBD1 (12 bases). V was trimmed by 11 bases and J by 0 bases, leaving 40 bases between them. The CDR3 contains 22 residues. In germline, CDR1 is LNHDA, CDR2 SQIVND (reference sequence). CDR3 region: CALGKGQGAKNPSGRNQETQYF. DNA for the CDR3: TGTGCCCTAGGGAAGGGACAGGGGGCAAAAAATCCTAGCGGGAGGAACCAAGAGACCCAGTACTTC.

J is TRBJ2-5 and V is TRBV7-2; D not certain. This CDR3 has 15 amino acids. The V end lost 4 bases, the J end lost 5 bases, and 17 bases lay between the germline ends. Germline assignment: CDR1 SGHTA and CDR2 FQGNSA. The DNA for the CDR3 is TGTGCCAGCAGCTCCCGGGCCATAACGAGGGAGACCCAGTACTTC. This encodes CASSSRAITRETQYF. Filled out from reference TRBV7-2 and TRBJ2-5, the complete variable domain reads GAGVSQSPSNKVTEKGKDVELRCDPISGHTALYWYRQSLGQGLEFLIYFQGNSAPDKSGLPSDRFSAERTGGSVSTLTIQRTQQEDSAVYLCASSSRAITRETQYFGPGTRLLVL.

This chain links TRBV7-3 with TRBJ2-1; 10 nucleotides match TRBD1. V lost 4 bases to trimming and J lost 8 bases; unmatched junction nucleotides: 11. Germline V gene sequence: CDR1 SGHTA, CDR2 FQGTGA. The CDR3 is 16 amino acids. The CDR3 DNA reads TGTGCCAGCAGCTCGCCGGGACAGGGGACGGTCGATGAGCAGTTCTTC. Its protein product is CASSSPGQGTVDEQFF.

The chain employs TRBV2 and TRBJ1-6; perhaps TRBD1 as D (5 bases). Germline lookup yields CDR1 SNHLY and CDR2 FYNNEI. The ends were cut back, 6 bases at V and 10 bases at J, with 13 bases in the middle. CDR3 length: 13 amino acids. CDR3 DNA sequence: TGTGCCAGCAGCGGGGACGGAGGATCACCCCTCCACTTT. Translating it yields CASSGDGGSPLHF.

The rearrangement uses TRBV5-4 and TRBJ1-2; TRBD1 agrees at 8 bases. This CDR3 comprises 15 residues. Germline CDR1 reads SGHNT; CDR2 reads YYREEE (reference sequence). Trimming cost V 4 bases and J 2 bases; bases outside gene matches: 7. This CDR3 reads CASSRGDRSNYGYTF. As DNA, the CDR3 is TGTGCCAGCAGCCGTGGGGACAGGTCCAACTATGGCTACACCTTC.

The chain combines TRBV7-9 with TRBJ2-3, with D perhaps matching TRBD1 or TRBD2 (5 bases each). The V gene's germline CDR1 is SEHNR and CDR2 FQNEAQ (reference sequence). With 4 bases removed from V and 2 bases from J, the gap between germline ends came to 10 bases. CDR3 length: 14 amino acids. In nucleotides, the CDR3 is TGTGCCAGCAGCTCGGGACCACACACAGATACGCAGTATTTT. Protein: CASSSGPHTDTQYF.

The chain combines TRBV7-3 with TRBJ1-1; TRBD1 matches 8 bases. The germline gives CDR1 SGHTA, CDR2 FQGTGA. With 5 bases clipped from V and 3 bases from J, the junction kept 8 bases outside the gene matches. The CDR3 loop spans 15 amino acids. The CDR3: CASSDQGAQYTEAFF. The DNA for the CDR3 is TGTGCCAGCAGCGATCAGGGGGCGCAGTACACTGAAGCTTTCTTT.

The chain uses TRBV7-9 and TRBJ2-5; D gene unclear. Trimming stripped 5 bases from V and 0 bases from J, with 13 bases between. The CDR3 totals 15 residues. Germline V CDR1 and CDR2: SEHNR, FQNEAQ (reference sequence). The CDR3 nucleotides are TGTGCCAGCAGCCCACGGGCAGCAAACCAAGAGACCCAGTACTTC. Encoded protein: CASSPRAANQETQYF.

The chain couples TRBV7-3 to TRBJ2-2, with D tentatively TRBD1 or TRBD2 (5 bases each). In germline, CDR1 is SGHTA, CDR2 FQGTGA. The CDR3 contains 16 residues. V was clipped by 6 bases and J by 5 bases, with 19 bases between them. The CDR3 protein is CASRAGASRDTGELFF. CDR3 DNA: TGTGCCAGCAGGGCCGGGGCTTCTCGTGATACCGGGGAGCTGTTTTTT. The full variable domain, with the rest looked up from reference TRBV7-3 and TRBJ2-2, is GAGVSQTPSNKVTEKGKYVELRCDPISGHTALYWYRQSLGQGPEFLIYFQGTGAADDSGLPNDRFFAVRPEGSVSTLKIQRTERGDSAVYLCASRAGASRDTGELFFGEGSRLTVL.

This clone was seen just once. This rearrangement joins TRBV5-1 to TRBJ1-3; D unclear. The length of the CDR3 is 13 residues. V was clipped by 0 bases and J by 3 bases, with 4 bases between them. Germline CDR1 is SGHRS and CDR2 is YFSETQ. CDR3 in DNA: TGCGCCAGCAGCTTGGCCCGTGGAAACACCATATATTTT. It encodes CASSLARGNTIYF. The full variable domain, completed using reference TRBV5-1 and TRBJ1-3, is KAGVTQTPRYLIKTRGQQVTLSCSPISGHRSVSWYQQTPGQGLQFLFEYFSETQRNKGNFPGRFSGRQFSNSRSEMNVSTLELGDSALYLCASSLARGNTIYFGEGSWLTVV.

This chain links TRBV13 with TRBJ1-2; the D is unclear. Germline V gene data show CDR1 as PRHDT and CDR2 as FYEKMQ (reference sequence). V was shortened by 1 base and J by 2 bases, with 2 bases between the two germline ends. The CDR3 totals 12 residues. The CDR3 DNA sequence: TGTGCCAGCAGCTTAGCGAACTATGGCTACACCTTC. Translated, it gives CASSLANYGYTF.